This entry lists 31 T cell receptor beta chains sequenced from one sample in a study of early T cells in non-severe SARS-CoV-2 infection. TCRdb passed the 5' RACE reads through MiXCR, listing each CDR3 protein once. The sample carries approximately 77,000 distinct CDR3 sequences, 4.5% to 6% recorded once. The starting material was whole blood, obtained at baseline. Receptors were obtained from an adult who was a healthcare worker with PCR-confirmed SARS-CoV-2 infection or an uninfected control (not recorded which).

This clonotype has only a few counts. The V call is TRBV27, the J call TRBJ1-1, with D perhaps TRBD1 (5 bases). The V gene's germline CDR1 is MNHEY and CDR2 SMNVEV (reference sequence). The CDR3 runs 14 residues. Trimming removed 3 bases at V and 4 bases at J, with 12 bases between. The CDR3 DNA follows: TGTGCCAGCAGTTTGTGGGGCGCTGGCACTGAAGCTTTCTTT. Its translation: CASSLWGAGTEAFF.

This rearrangement joins TRBV4-2 to TRBJ1-1; D is ambiguous. The germline gives CDR1 LGHNA, CDR2 YNFKEQ. The CDR3 contains 13 residues. Deletions cut 3 bases from V and 5 bases from J, with 10 bases between. CDR3 sequence: CASSQGYSTEAFF. The CDR3 DNA sequence: TGTGCCAGCAGCCAGGGTTATTCAACTGAAGCTTTCTTT.

This clonotype was recorded at least ten times. The J gene is TRBJ2-1, the V gene TRBV4-1; D gene ambiguous. Trimming took 4 bases from V and 11 from J, leaving 15 bases between them. Germline values: CDR1 MGHRA, CDR2 YSYEKL. The CDR3 extends over 13 amino acids. The CDR3 bases are TGCGCCAGCAGCCTACCACGAGGACCCAAGCAGTTCTTC. Amino acids: CASSLPRGPKQFF.

This clonotype came up a few times. The CDR3 sequence: CSAGSGMGLPNEQFF. The CDR3 DNA follows: TGCAGTGCCGGTAGCGGGATGGGCCTCCCAAATGAGCAGTTCTTC. V usage is TRBV20-1 and J usage is TRBJ2-1; 8 nucleotides agree with TRBD2. J gave up 7 bases and V 6 bases, and 14 bases lay outside the gene matches. There are 15 residues in the CDR3. Germline CDR1 reads DFQATT; CDR2 reads SNEGSKA (reference sequence).

This clonotype was counted many times. V gene TRBV7-9 combines with J gene TRBJ2-1, with 9 bases fitting TRBD2. Germline trimming cut 11 bases from V and 2 bases from J; bases unmatched to any gene: 10. Germline V gene lookup returns CDR1 SEHNR and CDR2 FQNEAQ (reference sequence). The CDR3 extends over 15 amino acids. The DNA for the CDR3 is TGTGCCCCAACCCCAGCTAGCGGGACCTACAATGAGCAGTTCTTC. It translates to CAPTPASGTYNEQFF.

This chain joins TRBV6-4 and TRBJ1-1; 7 positions match TRBD1. V was clipped by 4 bases and J by 3 bases; unmatched bases: 8. The CDR3 is 15 residues long. Per germline, CDR1 MRHNA and CDR2 SNTAGT. CDR3 DNA sequence: TGTGCCAGCAGTGTACAGGGGAGAGGGGACACTGAAGCTTTCTTT. Its protein is CASSVQGRGDTEAFF.

This clonotype was counted at least ten times. The chain employs TRBV30 and TRBJ1-1; TRBD1 might be the D (6 bases). Germline assignment: CDR1 GTSNPN and CDR2 SVGIG (reference sequence). Trimming took 3 bases from V and 2 from J, leaving 10 bases between them. The CDR3 covers 13 residues. CDR3 bases: TGTGCCTGGAGGGACAGCTTAAACACTGAAGCTTTCTTT. It codes for CAWRDSLNTEAFF. Looking up the rest from reference TRBV30 and TRBJ1-1 gives the full variable domain: SQTIHQWPATLVQPVGSPLSLECTVEGTSNPNLYWYRQAAGRGLQLLFYSVGIGQISSEVPQNLSASRPQDRQFILSSKKLLLSDSGFYLCAWRDSLNTEAFFGQGTRLTVV.

This clonotype was seen many times. The rearrangement links TRBV7-8 to TRBJ1-1; 7 bases align to TRBD1. Germline CDR1 and CDR2: SGHVS and FQNEAQ. The CDR3 totals 14 residues. With V trimmed by 4 bases and J by 0 bases, 2 bases remained unmatched. CDR3 region: CASSSQGLNTEAFF. The CDR3 coding sequence is TGTGCCAGCAGCTCACAGGGGTTGAACACTGAAGCTTTCTTT. The full variable domain, with the rest looked up from reference TRBV7-8 and TRBJ1-1, is GAGVSQSPRYKVAKRGQDVALRCDPISGHVSLFWYQQALGQGPEFLTYFQNEAQLDKSGLPSDRFFAERPEGSVSTLKIQRTQQEDSAVYLCASSSQGLNTEAFFGQGTRLTVV.

At least ten counts were recorded for this clonotype. The chain recombines TRBV5-4 with TRBJ2-3; D might be TRBD1 (6 bases). CDR1 is SGHNT, CDR2 YYREEE, per germline (reference sequence). This CDR3 comprises 13 residues. V shed 4 bases and J shed 4 bases, with 10 bases lying between them. The CDR3 sequence is CASSRTGSDTQYF. The DNA for the CDR3 is TGTGCCAGCAGCAGAACAGGGTCAGATACGCAGTATTTT.

This clonotype showed up many times. The chain recombines TRBV20-1 with TRBJ2-7; 10 nucleotides match TRBD1. Trimming removed 6 bases from V and 1 base from J; junction bases left unmatched: 9. This CDR3 has 15 amino acids. Germline V gives CDR1 DFQATT, CDR2 SNEGSKA (reference sequence). The CDR3 sequence: CSANGGDRGSYEQYF. In DNA form, the CDR3 reads TGCAGTGCCAATGGGGGGGACAGGGGATCCTACGAGCAGTACTTC.

This clonotype was seen ten or more times. This chain links TRBV3-1 with TRBJ1-1; D uncertain. The CDR3 is 15 residues long. Germline V gene lookup returns CDR1 LGHDT and CDR2 YNNKEL (reference sequence). V lost 3 bases and J 1 base, leaving 12 bases between the germline ends. The CDR3: CASSHAGLGNTEAFF. CDR3 DNA: TGTGCCAGCAGCCATGCCGGCCTTGGGAACACTGAAGCTTTCTTT.

This clonotype showed up many times. CDR3 DNA: TGCAGCGTGGGGCCCCGGTTTGACACTGAAGCTTTCTTT. This gives the protein CSVGPRFDTEAFF. The chain recombines TRBV29-1 with TRBJ1-1, with D perhaps TRBD1 (5 bases). This CDR3 is 13 amino acids long. With 6 bases removed from V and 3 bases from J, the gap between germline ends came to 14 bases. Germline loops: CDR1 SQVTM, CDR2 ANQGSEA.

Only a few counts were recorded for this clonotype. The chain uses TRBV6-5 and TRBJ1-5, with D hard to call. Looked up from germline, CDR1 is MNHEY and CDR2 is SVGAGI. V shed 0 bases and J shed 0 bases, with 12 bases lying between them. The CDR3 is 17 residues long. The CDR3 reads CASSYSYQTNSNQPQHF. The DNA of the CDR3 is TGTGCCAGCAGTTACTCCTATCAGACAAATAGCAATCAGCCCCAGCATTTT.

This clonotype was found many times. The chain recombines TRBV3-1 with TRBJ2-3; D is uncertain. Germline values: CDR1 LGHDT, CDR2 YNNKEL (reference sequence). The CDR3 runs to 15 residues. V was cut by 1 base and J by 0 bases, with 8 bases left in between. The CDR3 DNA follows: TGTGCCAGCAGCCAAGGAGGCACTAGCACAGATACGCAGTATTTT. Protein sequence: CASSQGGTSTDTQYF.

This chain uses TRBV19 with TRBJ2-5; D is possibly TRBD1 or TRBD2 (5 bases each). Germline CDR1 LNHDA, CDR2 SQIVND (reference sequence). The CDR3 has 16 residues. V lost 5 bases and J lost 6, with 22 bases in between. The CDR3 bases are TGTGCCAGTAGTCCCCTCGGTGGGACCTCTCGGCAGACCCAGTACTTC. Its translation: CASSPLGGTSRQTQYF.

This CDR3 reads CASSNRKTLMNTEAFF. The CDR3 region has the DNA TGTGCCAGCAGTAACCGGAAGACGTTAATGAACACTGAAGCTTTCTTT. The rearrangement links TRBV6-5 to TRBJ1-1; D gene ambiguous. This CDR3 contains 16 residues. Germline V gene data show CDR1 as MNHEY and CDR2 as SVGAGI. With 5 bases removed from V and 0 bases from J, the gap between germline ends came to 16 bases.

This clonotype has a count of ten or more. The chain combines TRBV18 with TRBJ2-7; D possibly uses TRBD1 or TRBD2 (5 bases each). The CDR3 has 14 residues. The germline CDR1 and CDR2 sequences are KGHSH and LQKENI. The germline V and J ends were trimmed by 3 bases and 7 bases, with 16 bases remaining between them. The CDR3 reads CASSPAGRVEEQYF. CDR3 coding DNA: TGTGCCAGCTCACCGGCAGGGCGGGTAGAAGAGCAGTACTTC.

This clonotype was seen more than once but under ten times. V gene TRBV6-1 combines with J gene TRBJ1-5, with 7 bases lining up with TRBD1. The CDR3 sequence is 13 residues long. Germline trimming cut 2 bases from V and 6 bases from J; bases unmatched to any gene: 1. Germline-derived CDR1 and CDR2 are MNHNS and SASEGT. As DNA, the CDR3 is TGTGCCAGCAGTGAACAGGGGGGTCAGCCCCAGCATTTT. It codes for CASSEQGGQPQHF.

The rearrangement links TRBV30 to TRBJ2-1; the D gene could be TRBD1 or TRBD2 (6 bases each). Germline lookup yields CDR1 GTSNPN and CDR2 SVGIG (reference sequence). The CDR3 length is 15 residues. The germline V and J ends were trimmed by 0 bases and 2 bases, with 11 bases remaining between them. Here the CDR3 reads CAWSVRGAPYNEQFF. In DNA form, the CDR3 reads TGTGCCTGGAGTGTAAGGGGGGCCCCCTACAATGAGCAGTTCTTC.

The table lists this clonotype with many counts. This chain's CDR3 is CASSQVIGGPNYGYTF. The CDR3, as DNA: TGCGCCAGCAGCCAAGTGATAGGGGGGCCAAACTATGGCTACACCTTC. The J gene is TRBJ1-2, the V gene TRBV4-1; D may be TRBD1 (6 bases). Looked up from germline, CDR1 is MGHRA and CDR2 is YSYEKL. Trimming stripped 1 base from V and 2 bases from J, with 14 bases between. The CDR3 sequence is 16 residues long.

This clonotype was picked up a small number of times. The chain recombines TRBV5-1 with TRBJ2-5; D perhaps matches TRBD1 (5 bases). CDR1 and CDR2 (germline): SGHRS, YFSETQ. The CDR3 runs to 13 residues. V dropped 3 bases and J dropped 3 bases, with 9 bases sitting between them. CDR3 nucleotides: TGCGCCAGCAGCTCGCAGGGTGAAGAGACCCAGTACTTC. It is translated as CASSSQGEETQYF.

This clonotype has just a few counts. This chain uses TRBV11-2 with TRBJ1-5; D is perhaps TRBD1 (5 bases). The germline V and J ends were trimmed by 5 bases and 2 bases, with 19 bases remaining between them. In germline, CDR1 is SGHAT, CDR2 FQNNGV. The CDR3 spans 17 residues. Written as DNA, the CDR3 is TGTGCCAGCAGCCAAAATGGGGCAGGGCGCCGCAATCAGCCCCAGCATTTT. Translation gives CASSQNGAGRRNQPQHF.

V usage is TRBV28 and J usage is TRBJ2-1; D unclear. V was clipped by 7 bases and J by 8 bases, with 12 bases between them. CDR3 length: 12 amino acids. Germline CDR1 and CDR2: MDHEN and SYDVKM. This CDR3 reads CASTPGLHEQFF. The CDR3 coding sequence is TGTGCCAGCACCCCAGGCCTCCATGAGCAGTTCTTC.

This clonotype was picked up many times. The junction differs from germline at one of its ends, possibly a read error. The chain recombines TRBV29-1 with TRBJ2-3; D not certain. In germline, CDR1 is SQVTM, CDR2 ANQGSEA. This CDR3 has 10 amino acids. The chain's CDR3 is CSVDAADGLF. The CDR3 DNA reads as TGCAGCGTTGACGCCGCAGATGGCCTTTTT.

This clonotype was observed many times. V gene TRBV18 combines with J gene TRBJ1-1; TRBD1 matches at 8 bases. The CDR3 consists of 14 residues. CDR1 and CDR2 from the germline V gene are KGHSH and LQKENI. V shed 8 bases and J 4 bases; nucleotides not matched to a gene: 9. CDR3 in amino acids: CASAPDRVATEAFF. The CDR3 region has the DNA TGTGCCAGCGCCCCGGACAGGGTCGCCACTGAAGCTTTCTTT.

This clonotype was counted between two and nine times. The chain uses TRBV3-1 and TRBJ2-7; D remains ambiguous. Trimming left V 0 bases short and J 2 bases short, with 8 bases between. The CDR3 has 14 amino acids. The germline gives CDR1 LGHDT, CDR2 YNNKEL (reference sequence). Written as DNA, the CDR3 is TGTGCCAGCAGCCAAGAACGGCAGGCCTACGAGCAGTACTTC. Its translation: CASSQERQAYEQYF.

This clonotype was detected many times. The chain joins TRBV6-6 to TRBJ2-2; 7 positions agree with TRBD1. V trimming: 5 bases; J trimming: 0 bases; junction bases outside the gene matches: 3. This CDR3 has 15 amino acids. From germline, CDR1 is MNHNY and CDR2 SVGAGI (reference sequence). CDR3 nucleotide sequence: TGTGCCAGCAGTCCAGACAGGGCGAACACCGGGGAGCTGTTTTTT. It specifies CASSPDRANTGELFF.

The rearrangement joins TRBV9 to TRBJ1-6; D uncertain. V lost 0 bases and J lost 7, with 11 bases in between. Germline CDR1 SGDLS, CDR2 YYNGEE. The CDR3 contains 15 residues. The chain's CDR3 is CASSVEIESNSPLHF. CDR3 DNA sequence: TGTGCCAGCAGCGTAGAGATCGAGTCCAATTCACCCCTCCACTTT.

This chain joins TRBV20-1 and TRBJ2-1; 12 bases line up with TRBD2. The germline CDR1 and CDR2 sequences are DFQATT and SNEGSKA (reference sequence). The CDR3 loop spans 15 amino acids. With 0 bases clipped from V and 9 bases from J, the junction kept 6 bases outside the gene matches. CDR3 bases: TGCAGTGCTAGAGATCTCGGACTAGCGGGACCTGAGCAGTTCTTC. Residues: CSARDLGLAGPEQFF.

Many counts were recorded for this clonotype. This sequence joins TRBV18 and TRBJ1-2, with D hard to call. Per germline, CDR1 KGHSH and CDR2 LQKENI. The CDR3 is 14 amino acids. Trimming removed 0 bases at V and 8 bases at J, with 13 bases between. The chain's CDR3 is CASSPPVRVMGYTF. CDR3 bases: TGTGCCAGCTCACCACCGGTGAGGGTAATGGGCTACACCTTC.

This clonotype was detected many times. The rearrangement uses TRBV6-6 and TRBJ2-2; D gene unclear. Germline lookup yields CDR1 MNHNY and CDR2 SVGAGI (reference sequence). Trimming shortened V by 10 bases and J by 5 bases, and 17 bases separated the two germline ends. This CDR3 has 14 amino acids. CDR3 sequence reads: CATLRNVVTGELFF. The DNA of the CDR3 is TGTGCCACCCTTAGGAACGTCGTGACCGGGGAGCTGTTTTTT.